This paragraph covers one T cell receptor beta chain sequence. The sample belongs to a study of blood T cell repertoires in COVID-19. Produced via immunoSEQ multiplex PCR; TCRdb's table is partial and in-frame only. The data hold over 100,000 clones, with around 88% observed a single time. This CDR3 comprises 15 residues. J was trimmed by 10 bases and V by 8 bases; bases with no gene match: 16. The germline gives CDR1 LNHDA, CDR2 SQIVND (reference sequence). The chain links TRBV19 to TRBJ1-4, with 7 nucleotides matching TRBD1. Sequenced input: peripheral blood. The source of this sequence is a man in his fifties with acute or convalescent COVID-19. The CDR3 loop reads CASARSGTEMGKLFF. DNA for the CDR3: TGTGCCAGTGCGCGATCCGGGACAGAGATGGGAAAACTGTTTTTT.